The sequence of this T cell receptor beta chain was determined in a study of OX40 agonist ivuxolimab in advanced cancers. Germline-derived CDR1 and CDR2 are LGHNA and YNFKEQ. V was trimmed by 2 bases and J by 2 bases, leaving 13 bases between them. CDR3 size: 16 residues. The data were produced by immunoSEQ multiplex PCR, yet TCRdb's version contains in-frame clones alone and is incomplete. The profile shows approximately 74,000 clones, 80% to 95% of them singletons. As regards this clone: The target antigen is unknown.

Overall study findings and caveats: Circulating CD4+ and CD8+ T cells showed clonal expansion by week 6 at 0.1 to 3.0 mg/kg. The study did not work out the antigen specificity of the expanded peripheral T cells.

Sequencing used CD4+ or CD8+ T cells sorted from blood, obtained in a trial of the OX40 agonist ivuxolimab. This TCR was sampled from an adult with an advanced solid tumor such as melanoma, head and neck, liver or kidney cancer. V is TRBV4-2 and J is TRBJ2-1; no firm D call. CDR3 amino acids: CASSQLPDPPYNEQFF. Here the CDR3 DNA reads TGTGCCAGCAGCCAACTCCCGGACCCCCCCTACAATGAGCAGTTCTTC.